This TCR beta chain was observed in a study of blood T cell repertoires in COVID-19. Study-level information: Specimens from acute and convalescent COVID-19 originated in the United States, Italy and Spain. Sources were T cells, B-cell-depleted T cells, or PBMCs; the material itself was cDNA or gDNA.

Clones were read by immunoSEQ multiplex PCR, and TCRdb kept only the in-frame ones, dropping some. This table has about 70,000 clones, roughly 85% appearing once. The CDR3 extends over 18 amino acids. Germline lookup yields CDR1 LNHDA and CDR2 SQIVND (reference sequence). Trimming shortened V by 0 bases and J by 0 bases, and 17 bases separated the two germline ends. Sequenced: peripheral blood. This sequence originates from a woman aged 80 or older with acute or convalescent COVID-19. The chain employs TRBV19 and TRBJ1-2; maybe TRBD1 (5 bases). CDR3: CASSIDRVRRGTNYGYTF. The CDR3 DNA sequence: TGTGCCAGTAGTATAGATCGAGTGAGGAGGGGAACTAACTATGGCTACACCTTC. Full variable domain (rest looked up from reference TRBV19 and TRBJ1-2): DGGITQSPKYLFRKEGQNVTLSCEQNLNHDAMYWYRQDPGQGLRLIYYSQIVNDFQKGDIAEGYSVSREKKESFPLTVTSAQKNPTAFYLCASSIDRVRRGTNYGYTFGSGTRLTVV.